A selection of T cell receptor beta chains follows, all from one sample in a study of T cells in Graves' hyperthyroidism and ophthalmopathy. One entry per CDR3 protein, called by TCRdb with MiXCR from the multiplex PCR reads. Here the sample spans about 370,000 distinct CDR3 sequences, roughly 15% being singletons. The sample comprised blood. These receptors came from a woman aged 55-70 years with Graves' ophthalmopathy. CDR3s include the opening cysteine and the closing phenylalanine or tryptophan. D genes are given only for firm matches. Clone sizes are given selectively: once, few, many, or a class where the clone is expanded.

j_gene: TRBJ1-2
v_gene: TRBV28
abundance: few
d_gene: -
CDR3nt: TGTGCCAGCAGTCCACACAATCTTAGCGGCTACACCTTC
CDR3aa: CASSPHNLSGYTF

j_gene: TRBJ1-1
v_gene: TRBV28
abundance: many
d_gene: -
CDR3nt: TGTGCCAGCACCCCATTTAAAAACACTGAAGCTTTCTTT
CDR3aa: CASTPFKNTEAFF

j_gene: TRBJ2-7
v_gene: TRBV28
abundance: -
d_gene: TRBD2
CDR3nt: TGTGCCAGCAGTGGGGCGGGAGAATTTAACTACGAGCAGTACTTC
CDR3aa: CASSGAGEFNYEQYF

j_gene: TRBJ1-4
v_gene: TRBV5-5
abundance: -
d_gene: -
CDR3nt: TGTGCCAGCAGCTTGGTGCATTCCGAAAAACTGTTTTTT
CDR3aa: CASSLVHSEKLFF

j_gene: TRBJ1-4
v_gene: TRBV30
abundance: few
d_gene: -
CDR3nt: TGTGCCTGGAGTTTACAGACTAATGAAAAACTGTTTTTT
CDR3aa: CAWSLQTNEKLFF

j_gene: TRBJ2-2
v_gene: TRBV4-1
abundance: few
d_gene: -
CDR3nt: TGCGCCAGCAGCCAATTGGATATGGGGTTTGGCACCGGGGAGCTGTTTTTT
CDR3aa: CASSQLDMGFGTGELFF

j_gene: TRBJ2-2
v_gene: TRBV7-2
abundance: -
d_gene: TRBD2
CDR3nt: TGTGCCAGCTCGACCGGGACTAAGCCCGGGGAGCTGTTTTTT
CDR3aa: CASSTGTKPGELFF

j_gene: TRBJ2-2
v_gene: TRBV7-3
abundance: few
d_gene: TRBD2
CDR3nt: TGTGCCAGCAGTGCGGGAGGGTCGAACACCGGGGAGCTGTTTTTT
CDR3aa: CASSAGGSNTGELFF

j_gene: TRBJ2-6
v_gene: TRBV28
abundance: few
d_gene: -
CDR3nt: TGTGCCAGCAGTTTAAGGGTCTTTTCCTCCGGGGCCAACGTCCTGACTTTC
CDR3aa: CASSLRVFSSGANVLTF

j_gene: TRBJ2-3
v_gene: TRBV12-3/TRBV12-4
abundance: few
d_gene: -
CDR3nt: TGTGCCAGCACCCAAACACCCGGGACGCAGTATTTT
CDR3aa: CASTQTPGTQYF

j_gene: TRBJ2-5
v_gene: TRBV24-1
abundance: -
d_gene: TRBD1
CDR3nt: TGTGCCACCAGTGTAGGGGGCTTGGAGACCCAGTACTTC
CDR3aa: CATSVGGLETQYF

j_gene: TRBJ2-1
v_gene: TRBV27
abundance: -
d_gene: -
CDR3nt: TGTGCCGGCAGCCCAGACCCAGGGCTATACAATGAGCAGTTCTTC
CDR3aa: CAGSPDPGLYNEQFF

j_gene: TRBJ2-7
v_gene: TRBV7-2
abundance: many
d_gene: TRBD2
CDR3nt: TGTGCCAGCAGCCGACTAGCGGGACTCTACGAGCAGTACTTC
CDR3aa: CASSRLAGLYEQYF

j_gene: TRBJ1-2
v_gene: TRBV18
abundance: many
d_gene: TRBD1
CDR3nt: TGTGCCAGCTCACCATCCGGGACAGGAATTTATGGCTACACCTTC
CDR3aa: CASSPSGTGIYGYTF

j_gene: TRBJ2-7
v_gene: TRBV2
abundance: -
d_gene: -
CDR3nt: TGTGCCAGCAGTGGCTGGGGGGGCGGCTACGAGCAGTACTTC
CDR3aa: CASSGWGGGYEQYF

j_gene: TRBJ2-7
v_gene: TRBV28
abundance: many
d_gene: -
CDR3nt: TGTGCCAGCACCGAGGGGAGAACCTACGAGCAGTACTTC
CDR3aa: CASTEGRTYEQYF

j_gene: TRBJ2-7
v_gene: TRBV28
abundance: many
d_gene: -
CDR3nt: TGTGCCAGCAGTGGGACCGGTTTGCTCTCCGAGCAGTACTTC
CDR3aa: CASSGTGLLSEQYF

j_gene: TRBJ2-2
v_gene: TRBV7-3
abundance: many
d_gene: -
CDR3nt: TGTGCCAGCAGCTCGGGCGCGAACACCGGGGAGCTGTTTTTT
CDR3aa: CASSSGANTGELFF

j_gene: TRBJ2-1
v_gene: TRBV10-2
abundance: few
d_gene: TRBD1
CDR3nt: TGCGCCAGCAGTGTAACAGGGGGCGCGGGGGAGCAGTTCTTC
CDR3aa: CASSVTGGAGEQFF